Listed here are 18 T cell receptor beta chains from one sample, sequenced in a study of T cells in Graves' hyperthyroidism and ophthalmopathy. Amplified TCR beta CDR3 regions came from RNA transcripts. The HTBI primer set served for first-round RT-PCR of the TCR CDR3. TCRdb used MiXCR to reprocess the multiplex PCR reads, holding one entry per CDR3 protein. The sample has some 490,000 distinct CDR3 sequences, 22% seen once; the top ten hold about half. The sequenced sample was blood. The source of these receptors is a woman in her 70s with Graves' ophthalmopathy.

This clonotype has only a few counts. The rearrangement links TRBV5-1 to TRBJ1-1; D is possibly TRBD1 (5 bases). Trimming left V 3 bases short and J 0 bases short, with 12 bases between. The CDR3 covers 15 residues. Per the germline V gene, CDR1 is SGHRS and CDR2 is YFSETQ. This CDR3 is CASSWGGGMNTEAFF. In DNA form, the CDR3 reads TGCGCCAGCAGCTGGGGTGGGGGGATGAACACTGAAGCTTTCTTT.

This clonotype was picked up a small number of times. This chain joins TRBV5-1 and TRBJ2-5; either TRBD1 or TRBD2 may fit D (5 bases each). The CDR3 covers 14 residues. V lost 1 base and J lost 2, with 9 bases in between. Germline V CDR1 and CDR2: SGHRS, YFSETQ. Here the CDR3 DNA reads TGCGCCAGCAGCTTGAGAGGGGAGCAAGAGACCCAGTACTTC. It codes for CASSLRGEQETQYF.

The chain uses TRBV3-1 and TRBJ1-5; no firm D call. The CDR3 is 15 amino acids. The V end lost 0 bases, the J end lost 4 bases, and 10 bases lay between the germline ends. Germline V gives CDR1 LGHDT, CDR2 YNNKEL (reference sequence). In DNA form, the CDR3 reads TGTGCCAGCAGCCAAGATTCCTTGGGGAATCAGCCCCAGCATTTT. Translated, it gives CASSQDSLGNQPQHF.

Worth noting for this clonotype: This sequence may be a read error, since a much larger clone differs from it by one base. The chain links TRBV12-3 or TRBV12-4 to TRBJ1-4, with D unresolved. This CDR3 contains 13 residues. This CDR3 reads CTSGDAPREKLFF. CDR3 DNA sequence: TGTACCAGCGGAGATGCGCCTAGAGAAAAACTGTTTTTT.

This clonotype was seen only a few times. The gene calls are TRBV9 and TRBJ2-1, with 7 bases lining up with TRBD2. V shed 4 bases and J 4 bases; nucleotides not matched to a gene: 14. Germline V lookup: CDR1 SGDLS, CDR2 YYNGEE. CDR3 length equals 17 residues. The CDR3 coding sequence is TGTGCCAGCAGCCGCTCCCCGAAAGCGGGGCGTTACAATGAGCAGTTCTTC. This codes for CASSRSPKAGRYNEQFF.

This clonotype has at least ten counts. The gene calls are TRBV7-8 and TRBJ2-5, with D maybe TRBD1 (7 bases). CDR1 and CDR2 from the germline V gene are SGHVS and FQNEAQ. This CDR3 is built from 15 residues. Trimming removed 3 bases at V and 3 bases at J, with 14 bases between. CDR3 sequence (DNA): TGTGCCAGCAGCTTCGCGGGACAGAACAAAGAGACCCAGTACTTC. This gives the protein CASSFAGQNKETQYF.

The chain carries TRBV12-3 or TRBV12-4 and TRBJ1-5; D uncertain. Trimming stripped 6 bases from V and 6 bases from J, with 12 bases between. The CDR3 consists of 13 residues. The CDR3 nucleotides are TGTGCCAGCAGCCCGGACCCGACTCAGCCCCAGCATTTT. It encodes CASSPDPTQPQHF.

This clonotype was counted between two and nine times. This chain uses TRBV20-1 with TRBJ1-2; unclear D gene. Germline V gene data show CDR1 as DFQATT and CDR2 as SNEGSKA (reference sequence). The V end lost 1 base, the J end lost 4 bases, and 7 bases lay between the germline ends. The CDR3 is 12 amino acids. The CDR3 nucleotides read TGCAGTGCTAGAGGGTCGGTCTATGGCTACACCTTC. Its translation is CSARGSVYGYTF.

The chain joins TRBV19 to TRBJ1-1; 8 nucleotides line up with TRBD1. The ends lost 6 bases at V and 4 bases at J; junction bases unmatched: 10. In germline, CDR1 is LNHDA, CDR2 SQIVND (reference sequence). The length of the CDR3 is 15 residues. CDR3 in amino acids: CASSLTGAGSTEAFF. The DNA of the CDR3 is TGTGCCAGTAGCCTGACAGGGGCGGGAAGCACTGAAGCTTTCTTT. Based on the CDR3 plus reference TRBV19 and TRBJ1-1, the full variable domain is DGGITQSPKYLFRKEGQNVTLSCEQNLNHDAMYWYRQDPGQGLRLIYYSQIVNDFQKGDIAEGYSVSREKKESFPLTVTSAQKNPTAFYLCASSLTGAGSTEAFFGQGTRLTVV.

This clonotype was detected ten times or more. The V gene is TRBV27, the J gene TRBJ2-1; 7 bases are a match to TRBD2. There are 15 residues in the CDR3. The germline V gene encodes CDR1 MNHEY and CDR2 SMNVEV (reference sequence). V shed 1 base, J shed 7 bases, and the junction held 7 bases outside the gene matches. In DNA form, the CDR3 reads TGTGCCAGCAGTTTATTGGCCCTGGGGGGGAATGAGCAGTTCTTC. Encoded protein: CASSLLALGGNEQFF.

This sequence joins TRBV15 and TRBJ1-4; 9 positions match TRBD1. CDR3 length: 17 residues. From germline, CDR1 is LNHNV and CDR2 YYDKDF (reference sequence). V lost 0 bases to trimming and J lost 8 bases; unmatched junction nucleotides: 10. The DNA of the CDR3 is TGTGCCACCAGCAGAGATATTGGACAGGGGCGAGAGGAAAAACTGTTTTTT. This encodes CATSRDIGQGREEKLFF. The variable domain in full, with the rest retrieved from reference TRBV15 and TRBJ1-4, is DAMVIQNPRYQVTQFGKPVTLSCSQTLNHNVMYWYQQKSSQAPKLLFHYYDKDFNNEADTPDNFQSRRPNTSFCFLDIRSPGLGDTAMYLCATSRDIGQGREEKLFFGSGTQLSVL.

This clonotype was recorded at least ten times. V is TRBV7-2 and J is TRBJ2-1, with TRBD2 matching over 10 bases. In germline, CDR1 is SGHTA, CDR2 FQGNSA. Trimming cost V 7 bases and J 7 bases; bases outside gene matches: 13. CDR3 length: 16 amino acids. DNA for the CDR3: TGTGCCAGCACCTTGGGGAGCGGGAGGGCCGGGAATGAGCAGTTCTTC. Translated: CASTLGSGRAGNEQFF.

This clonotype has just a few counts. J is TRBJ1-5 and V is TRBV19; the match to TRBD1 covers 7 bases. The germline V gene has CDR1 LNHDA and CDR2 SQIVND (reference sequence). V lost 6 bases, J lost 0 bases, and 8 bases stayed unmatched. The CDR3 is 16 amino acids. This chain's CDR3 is CASSQGQIHSNQPQHF. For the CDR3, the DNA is TGTGCCAGTAGCCAGGGACAGATCCATAGCAATCAGCCCCAGCATTTT.

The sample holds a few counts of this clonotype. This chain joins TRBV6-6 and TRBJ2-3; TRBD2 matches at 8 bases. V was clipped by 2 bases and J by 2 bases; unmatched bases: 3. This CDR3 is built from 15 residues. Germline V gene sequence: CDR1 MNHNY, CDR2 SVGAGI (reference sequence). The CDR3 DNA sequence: TGTGCCAGCAGTTACCGGGGGGGGACCACAGATACGCAGTATTTT. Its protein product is CASSYRGGTTDTQYF.

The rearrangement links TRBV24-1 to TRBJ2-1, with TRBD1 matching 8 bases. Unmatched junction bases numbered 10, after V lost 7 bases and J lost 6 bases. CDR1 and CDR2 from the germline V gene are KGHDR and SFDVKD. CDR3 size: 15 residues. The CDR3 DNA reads TGTGCCACCAGCAGACAGGGGAGATTTACCAATGAGCAGTTCTTC. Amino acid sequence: CATSRQGRFTNEQFF.

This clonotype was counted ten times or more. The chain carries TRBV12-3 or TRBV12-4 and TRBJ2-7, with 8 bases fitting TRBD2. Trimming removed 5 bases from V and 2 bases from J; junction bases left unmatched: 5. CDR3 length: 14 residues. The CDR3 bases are TGTGCCAGCAGTCCAACTAGCGGACCCTACGAGCAGTACTTC. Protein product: CASSPTSGPYEQYF.

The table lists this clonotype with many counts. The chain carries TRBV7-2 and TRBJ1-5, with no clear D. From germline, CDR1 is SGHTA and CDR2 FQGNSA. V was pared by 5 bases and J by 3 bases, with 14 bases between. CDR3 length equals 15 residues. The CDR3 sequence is CASSLPGGHNQPQHF. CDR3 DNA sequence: TGTGCCAGCAGCCTACCCGGAGGGCACAATCAGCCCCAGCATTTT. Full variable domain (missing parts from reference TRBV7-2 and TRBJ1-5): GAGVSQSPSNKVTEKGKDVELRCDPISGHTALYWYRQSLGQGLEFLIYFQGNSAPDKSGLPSDRFSAERTGGSVSTLTIQRTQQEDSAVYLCASSLPGGHNQPQHFGDGTRLSIL.

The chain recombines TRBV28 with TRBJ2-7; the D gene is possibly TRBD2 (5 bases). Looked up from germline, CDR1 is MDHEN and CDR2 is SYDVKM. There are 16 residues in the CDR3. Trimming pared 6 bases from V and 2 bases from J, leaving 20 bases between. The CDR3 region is CASSFFGNSIPYEQYF. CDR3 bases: TGTGCCAGCAGCTTCTTCGGGAACAGCATACCCTACGAGCAGTACTTC. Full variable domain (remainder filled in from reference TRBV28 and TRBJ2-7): DVKVTQSSRYLVKRTGEKVFLECVQDMDHENMFWYRQDPGLGLRLIYFSYDVKMKEKGDIPEGYSVSREKKERFSLILESASTNQTSMYLCASSFFGNSIPYEQYFGPGTRLTVT.